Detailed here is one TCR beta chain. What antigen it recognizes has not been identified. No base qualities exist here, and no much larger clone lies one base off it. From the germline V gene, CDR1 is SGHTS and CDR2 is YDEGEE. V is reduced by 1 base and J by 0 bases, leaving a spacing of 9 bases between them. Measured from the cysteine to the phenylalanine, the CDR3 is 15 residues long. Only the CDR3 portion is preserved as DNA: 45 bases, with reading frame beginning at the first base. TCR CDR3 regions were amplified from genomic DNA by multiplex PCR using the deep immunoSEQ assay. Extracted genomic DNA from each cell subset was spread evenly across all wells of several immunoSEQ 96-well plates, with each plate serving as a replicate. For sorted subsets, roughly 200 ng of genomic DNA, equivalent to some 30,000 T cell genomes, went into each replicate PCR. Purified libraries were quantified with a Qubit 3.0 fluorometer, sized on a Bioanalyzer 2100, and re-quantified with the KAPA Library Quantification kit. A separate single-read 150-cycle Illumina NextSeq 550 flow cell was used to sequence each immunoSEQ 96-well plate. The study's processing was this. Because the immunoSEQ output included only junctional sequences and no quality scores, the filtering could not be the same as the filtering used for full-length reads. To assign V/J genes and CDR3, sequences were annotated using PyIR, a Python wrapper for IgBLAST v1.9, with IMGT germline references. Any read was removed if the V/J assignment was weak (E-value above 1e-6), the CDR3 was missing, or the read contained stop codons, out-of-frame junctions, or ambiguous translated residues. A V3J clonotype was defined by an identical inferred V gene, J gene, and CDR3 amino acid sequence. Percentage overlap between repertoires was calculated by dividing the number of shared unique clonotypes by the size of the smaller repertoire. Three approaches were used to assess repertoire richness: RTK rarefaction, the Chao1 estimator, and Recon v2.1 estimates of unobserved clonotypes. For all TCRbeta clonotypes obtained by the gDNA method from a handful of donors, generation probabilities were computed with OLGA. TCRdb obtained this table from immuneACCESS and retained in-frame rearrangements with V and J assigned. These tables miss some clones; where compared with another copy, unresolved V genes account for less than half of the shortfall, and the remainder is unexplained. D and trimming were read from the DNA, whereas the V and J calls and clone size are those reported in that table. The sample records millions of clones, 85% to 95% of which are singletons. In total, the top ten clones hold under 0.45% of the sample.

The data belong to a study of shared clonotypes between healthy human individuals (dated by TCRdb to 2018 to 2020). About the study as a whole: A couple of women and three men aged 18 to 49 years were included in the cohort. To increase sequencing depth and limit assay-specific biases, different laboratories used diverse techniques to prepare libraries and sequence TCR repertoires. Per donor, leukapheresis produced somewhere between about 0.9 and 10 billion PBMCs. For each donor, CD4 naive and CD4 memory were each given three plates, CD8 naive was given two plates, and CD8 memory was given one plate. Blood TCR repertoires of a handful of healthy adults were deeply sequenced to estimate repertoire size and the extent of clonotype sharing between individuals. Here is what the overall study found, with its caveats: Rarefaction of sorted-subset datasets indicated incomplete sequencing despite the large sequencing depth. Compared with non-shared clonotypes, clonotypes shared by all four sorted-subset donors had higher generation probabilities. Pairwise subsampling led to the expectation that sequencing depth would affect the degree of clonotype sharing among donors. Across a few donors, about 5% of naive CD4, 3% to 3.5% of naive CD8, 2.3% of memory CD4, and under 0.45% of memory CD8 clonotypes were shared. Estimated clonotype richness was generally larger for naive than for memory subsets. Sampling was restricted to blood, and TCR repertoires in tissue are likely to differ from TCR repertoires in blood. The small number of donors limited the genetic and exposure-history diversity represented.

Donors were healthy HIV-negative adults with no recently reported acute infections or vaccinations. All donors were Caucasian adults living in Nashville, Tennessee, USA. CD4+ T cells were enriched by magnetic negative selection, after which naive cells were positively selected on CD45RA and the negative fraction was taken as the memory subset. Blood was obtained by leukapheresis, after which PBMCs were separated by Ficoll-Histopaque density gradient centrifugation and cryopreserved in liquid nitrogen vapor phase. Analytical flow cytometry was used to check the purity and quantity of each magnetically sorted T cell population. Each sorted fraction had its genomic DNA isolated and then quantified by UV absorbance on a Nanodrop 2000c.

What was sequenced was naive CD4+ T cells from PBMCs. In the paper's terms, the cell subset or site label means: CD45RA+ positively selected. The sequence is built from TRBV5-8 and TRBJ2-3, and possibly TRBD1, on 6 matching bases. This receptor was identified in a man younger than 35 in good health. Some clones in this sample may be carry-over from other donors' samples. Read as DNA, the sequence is TGTGCCAGCAGCTTGTTGGGACACAGCACAGATACGCAGTATTTT. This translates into CASSLLGHSTDTQYF. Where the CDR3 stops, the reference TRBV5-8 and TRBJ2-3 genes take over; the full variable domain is EAGVTQSPTHLIKTRGQQATLRCSPISGHTSVYWYQQALGLGLQFLLWYDEGEERNRGNFPPRFSGRQFPNYSSELNVNALELEDSALYLCASSLLGHSTDTQYFGPGTRLTVL.